The next 23 T cell receptor beta chains were all read from a single sample in a study of T cells in Graves' hyperthyroidism and ophthalmopathy. From RNA transcripts, TCR beta CDR3 regions were amplified. The TCR CDR3 was amplified in a first-round RT-PCR using the HTBI primer set. Via MiXCR, TCRdb re-called the multiplex PCR reads, giving one row per CDR3 protein. The profile shows about 350,000 distinct CDR3 sequences, over 12% of them singletons. Sequencing input: blood. The receptors were gathered from a woman aged 60 to 75 with Graves' ophthalmopathy.

The V and J genes are TRBV5-1 and TRBJ2-3; 11 positions match TRBD2. Losses at the gene ends were 0 bases for V and 1 base for J; bases not matched to a gene: 4. The CDR3 runs 17 residues. CDR1 is SGHRS and CDR2 is YFSETQ in the germline V gene. The CDR3 DNA reads as TGCGCCAGCAGCTTGGAAACTAGCGGGAGCGGCACAGATACGCAGTATTTT. Residues: CASSLETSGSGTDTQYF.

This clonotype was seen at least ten times. The chain combines TRBV27 with TRBJ2-1, with TRBD2 identical over 11 bases. This CDR3 is built from 15 residues. Per the germline V gene, CDR1 is MNHEY and CDR2 is SMNVEV (reference sequence). Trimming removed 4 bases from V and 8 bases from J; junction bases left unmatched: 7. The CDR3 loop reads CASSSPTSGRDEQFF. The CDR3, as DNA: TGTGCCAGCAGTTCCCCCACTAGCGGGAGAGATGAGCAGTTCTTC.

This clonotype came up many times. The chain is built from TRBV6-2 or TRBV6-3 and TRBJ2-6; D possibly corresponds to TRBD1 (6 bases). Germline lookup yields CDR1 MNHEY and CDR2 SVGEGT. The CDR3 runs to 17 residues. Trimming stripped 5 bases from V and 2 bases from J, with 16 bases between. The CDR3 is CASSPGQPVAGANVLTF. The CDR3 DNA reads as TGTGCCAGCAGTCCTGGACAGCCCGTGGCTGGGGCCAACGTCCTGACTTTC.

This clonotype was counted a single time. A read error may be the cause here, since a much bigger clone is one base away. The chain combines TRBV20-1 with TRBJ2-1; D is unresolved. Germline assignment: CDR1 DFQATT and CDR2 SNEGSKA (reference sequence). This CDR3 is 12 amino acids long. The CDR3 is CSASLPYNEQLF. Written as DNA, the CDR3 is TGCAGTGCTAGCCTCCCATACAATGAGCAGCTCTTC.

The table lists this clonotype with a few counts. The chain joins TRBV6-1 to TRBJ2-5; 8 nucleotides align to TRBD1. The CDR3 consists of 15 residues. Germline values: CDR1 MNHNS, CDR2 SASEGT. The trim removed 5 bases at V and 3 bases at J, leaving 8 bases unmatched. The DNA of the CDR3 is TGTGCCAGCAGTCCCCGCGGACAGGGCGAAGAGACCCAGTACTTC. Protein product: CASSPRGQGEETQYF.

This sequence joins TRBV15 and TRBJ2-3; D is unclear. CDR1 and CDR2 from the germline V gene are LNHNV and YYDKDF (reference sequence). V was cut by 5 bases and J by 1 base, with 13 bases left in between. This CDR3 spans 15 amino acids. The CDR3 region is CATSGHPEGTDTQYF. The CDR3 nucleotides read TGTGCCACCAGCGGCCACCCCGAGGGCACAGATACGCAGTATTTT. Looking up the rest from reference TRBV15 and TRBJ2-3 gives the full variable domain: DAMVIQNPRYQVTQFGKPVTLSCSQTLNHNVMYWYQQKSSQAPKLLFHYYDKDFNNEADTPDNFQSRRPNTSFCFLDIRSPGLGDTAMYLCATSGHPEGTDTQYFGPGTRLTVL.

The chain combines TRBV6-1 with TRBJ1-1; no reliable D call. Germline CDR1 reads MNHNS; CDR2 reads SASEGT. The CDR3 has 15 residues. With 2 bases removed from V and 0 bases from J, the gap between germline ends came to 10 bases. CDR3 amino acids: CASSESIDLNTEAFF. CDR3 coding DNA: TGTGCCAGCAGTGAATCCATTGATTTGAACACTGAAGCTTTCTTT.

With respect to this clonotype: A much larger clone sits a single nucleotide away, making a read error possible. This sequence joins TRBV27 and TRBJ1-6, with 8 bases that match TRBD1. CDR3 length equals 15 residues. Per germline, CDR1 MNHEY and CDR2 SMNVEV (reference sequence). This CDR3 is CSSTEKDRDHSPLHF. CDR3 coding DNA: TGTTCCAGCACCGAAAAGGACAGGGACCATTCACCCCTCCACTTT.

The V call is TRBV27, the J call TRBJ1-4; TRBD1 might be the D (5 bases). This CDR3 spans 16 amino acids. Germline assignment: CDR1 MNHEY and CDR2 SMNVEV (reference sequence). The germline V and J ends were trimmed by 4 bases and 8 bases, with 20 bases remaining between them. This chain's CDR3 is CASSSRSEGSGEKLFF. CDR3 DNA sequence: TGTGCCAGCAGTTCCCGGAGTGAGGGGTCGGGGGAAAAACTGTTTTTT.

The table lists this clonotype with many counts. CDR3 sequence reads: CASNQGTKNIQYF. The CDR3 coding sequence is TGTGCCAGTAACCAGGGCACCAAAAACATTCAGTACTTC. This sequence joins TRBV28 and TRBJ2-4; TRBD1 might be the D (5 bases). V was cut by 9 bases and J by 2 bases, with 11 bases left in between. The CDR3 sequence is 13 residues long. The germline CDR1 and CDR2 sequences are MDHEN and SYDVKM.

The table lists this clonotype with many counts. The J gene is TRBJ2-5, the V gene TRBV27; D remains ambiguous. Germline CDR1 and CDR2: MNHEY and SMNVEV (reference sequence). This CDR3 has 14 amino acids. The ends were cut back, 5 bases at V and 1 base at J, with 11 bases in the middle. DNA for the CDR3: TGTGCCAGCAGTCCTGACACCTTCCAAGAGACCCAGTACTTC. Encoded protein: CASSPDTFQETQYF.

This clonotype was picked up many times. The chain combines TRBV20-1 with TRBJ2-5; 11 positions match TRBD1. The germline gives CDR1 DFQATT, CDR2 SNEGSKA (reference sequence). This CDR3 is 15 amino acids long. J gave up 4 bases and V 4 bases, and 8 bases lay outside the gene matches. The CDR3 sequence is CSATPGTGGSETQYF. For the CDR3, the DNA is TGCAGTGCTACACCCGGGACAGGGGGATCAGAGACCCAGTACTTC.

This clonotype appeared a few times. This chain uses TRBV4-2 with TRBJ2-7; 9 bases line up with TRBD2. This CDR3 comprises 16 residues. The V segment lost 0 bases and the J segment 7 bases; nucleotides outside the gene matches: 10. Germline CDR1 LGHNA, CDR2 YNFKEQ. This chain's CDR3 is CASSQDVSDLAGEQYF. The CDR3 bases are TGTGCCAGCAGCCAAGATGTGAGCGACCTAGCGGGAGAGCAGTACTTC.

This clonotype has only one observation. Given a much more abundant clone one base away, this may be a read error. The chain carries TRBV7-9 and TRBJ2-5; D is tentatively TRBD1 or TRBD2 (5 bases each). Trimming left V 7 bases short and J 2 bases short, with 17 bases between. The CDR3 has 15 amino acids. From germline, CDR1 is SEHNR and CDR2 FQNEAQ (reference sequence). CDR3 protein: CASIRTGTPQETQYF. CDR3 coding DNA: TGTGCCAGCATCCGGACCGGGACGCCGCAAGAGACCCAGTACTTC.

This chain links TRBV19 with TRBJ1-5; D ambiguous. Looked up from germline, CDR1 is LNHDA and CDR2 is SQIVND (reference sequence). The CDR3 contains 15 residues. Trimming removed 5 bases at V and 3 bases at J, with 14 bases between. This CDR3 is CASSPLQRANQPQHF. CDR3 DNA sequence: TGTGCCAGTAGTCCCTTACAGAGGGCCAATCAGCCCCAGCATTTT.

This clonotype was counted ten times or more. CDR3 nucleotide sequence: TGTGCCAGCAGTTCCCCACACCGGGCGGGAGAGGGAGAGACCCAGTACTTC. Encoded protein: CASSSPHRAGEGETQYF. The gene calls are TRBV28 and TRBJ2-5, with TRBD2 matching 7 bases. Trimming removed 4 bases from V and 4 bases from J; junction bases left unmatched: 15. CDR1 MDHEN and CDR2 SYDVKM come from the germline V gene. The CDR3 loop spans 17 amino acids. The full variable domain, completed using reference TRBV28 and TRBJ2-5, is DVKVTQSSRYLVKRTGEKVFLECVQDMDHENMFWYRQDPGLGLRLIYFSYDVKMKEKGDIPEGYSVSREKKERFSLILESASTNQTSMYLCASSSPHRAGEGETQYFGPGTRLLVL.

This clonotype was recorded a few times. The chain links TRBV14 to TRBJ2-2; D is unclear. This CDR3 is 15 amino acids long. Trimming took 2 bases from V and 3 from J, leaving 10 bases between them. Germline V gene data show CDR1 as SGHDN and CDR2 as FVKESK. As DNA, the CDR3 is TGTGCCAGCAGCCAAAGATCTCGATACACCGGGGAGCTGTTTTTT. Residues: CASSQRSRYTGELFF. Based on the CDR3 plus reference TRBV14 and TRBJ2-2, the full variable domain is EAGVTQFPSHSVIEKGQTVTLRCDPISGHDNLYWYRRVMGKEIKFLLHFVKESKQDESGMPNNRFLAERTGGTYSTLKVQPAELEDSGVYFCASSQRSRYTGELFFGEGSRLTVL.

This chain links TRBV11-2 with TRBJ2-2; tentatively, D is TRBD2 (6 bases). This CDR3 region has 14 residues. Germline lookup yields CDR1 SGHAT and CDR2 FQNNGV. V was cut by 6 bases and J by 2 bases, with 10 bases left in between. The DNA of the CDR3 is TGTGCCAGCAGTAGACTAGGAAACACCGGGGAGCTGTTTTTT. Translation: CASSRLGNTGELFF.

This clonotype has ten or more counts. The V gene is TRBV7-9, the J gene TRBJ2-1, with D unclear. Germline CDR1 and CDR2: SEHNR and FQNEAQ (reference sequence). The CDR3 runs 12 residues. Trimming took 5 bases from V and 8 from J, leaving 10 bases between them. The CDR3 DNA follows: TGTGCCAGCAGCAACACAATGGATGAGCAGTTCTTC. Protein product: CASSNTMDEQFF.

This clonotype was detected ten times or more. One end of the junction fails to match germline, which may point to a read error. The chain is built from TRBV6-1 and TRBJ2-7; 7 positions match TRBD1. There are 14 residues in the CDR3. CDR1 is MNHNS and CDR2 is SASEGT in the germline V gene. CDR3 in DNA: TGTGCCAGCAGATGGACAGGAGGATCCTCCGAGCAGTACTTC. This codes for CASRWTGGSSEQYF.

This clonotype came up a few times. The chain employs TRBV5-1 and TRBJ2-3, with TRBD2 matching 7 bases. This CDR3 spans 14 amino acids. After removal of 5 bases from V and 5 bases from J, the junction contained 8 bases not matched to a gene. The germline V gene encodes CDR1 SGHRS and CDR2 YFSETQ. CDR3 residues: CASSPAGRGDTQYF. CDR3 in DNA: TGCGCCAGCAGTCCAGCGGGAAGGGGAGATACGCAGTATTTT.

This clonotype was found many times. This chain links TRBV29-1 with TRBJ2-7; maybe TRBD1 (7 bases). Germline V gene sequence: CDR1 SQVTM, CDR2 ANQGSEA. There are 15 residues in the CDR3. Trimming removed 7 bases at V and 5 bases at J, with 24 bases between. This CDR3 is CSAQPVDQGGDEQYF. CDR3 DNA: TGCAGCGCCCAGCCTGTGGACCAGGGGGGCGACGAGCAGTACTTC.

The genes are TRBV6-9 and TRBJ2-5, with TRBD2 identical over 14 bases. Germline V gene lookup returns CDR1 MNHGY and CDR2 SVAAGI. The CDR3 has 19 residues. V was clipped by 6 bases and J by 1 base; unmatched bases: 13. This CDR3 is CASSSSRLAGGPSQETQYF. In DNA form, the CDR3 reads TGTGCCAGCAGCTCATCTCGACTAGCGGGAGGGCCCTCCCAAGAGACCCAGTACTTC.